Shown below are 3 T cell receptor beta chains from a single sample sequenced in a study of blood T cell repertoires in COVID-19. Only in-frame clones appear in the TCRdb table, and some are missing; sequencing was by immunoSEQ multiplex PCR. The table shows 250,000 to 300,000 clones, with approximately 86% occurring only once. The sample taken for sequencing was peripheral blood. These receptors came from a young woman with acute or convalescent COVID-19.

The chain carries TRBV12-3 or TRBV12-4 and TRBJ2-1; TRBD2 matches 8 bases. The CDR3 is 13 residues long. Trimming removed 6 bases from V and 7 bases from J; junction bases left unmatched: 5. The CDR3 region is CASSRTSWNEQFF. CDR3 bases: TGTGCCAGCAGCCGGACTAGCTGGAATGAGCAGTTCTTC.

This chain joins TRBV6-5 and TRBJ2-7; D is perhaps TRBD1 (6 bases). Trimming removed 8 bases from V and 2 bases from J, with 16 bases in between. The CDR3 length is 14 residues. Germline CDR1 is MNHEY and CDR2 is SVGAGI. The CDR3 sequence: CASDRTVAPYEQYF. CDR3 coding DNA: TGTGCCAGCGACCGGACAGTCGCCCCCTACGAGCAGTACTTC.

The V and J genes are TRBV5-4 and TRBJ2-5; a weak D match, TRBD1 (6 bases). This CDR3 region has 15 residues. Trimming took off 1 base at V and 1 base at J, with 11 bases between the two ends. Per germline, CDR1 SGHNT and CDR2 YYREEE (reference sequence). The CDR3: CASSLFRGPQETQYF. For the CDR3, the DNA is TGTGCCAGCAGCTTGTTCAGGGGCCCCCAAGAGACCCAGTACTTC.